A single sample is the source of the 9 T cell receptor beta chains below, sequenced in a study of T cells after posttransplantation cyclophosphamide. Busulfan-fludarabine conditioning, marrow transplant, and cyclophosphamide on days +3 and +4 were administered. Libraries were prepared by immunoSEQ multiplex PCR; TCRdb keeps only in-frame clonotypes and omits some of them. Singletons are absent from the sample, which has about 4,100 clones. This material consisted of PBMCs, taken after allogeneic stem cell transplant with posttransplant cyclophosphamide. The receptors derive from a female patient aged 18 to 35 who received an allogeneic stem cell transplant from an unrelated donor, was CMV-positive, and had acute GVHD only. T cells may partly derive from the graft donor.

This clone was counted at least ten times. J is TRBJ1-6 and V is TRBV5-1, with 8 nucleotides matching TRBD1. This CDR3 region has 15 residues. J lost 6 bases, V lost 2 bases, and 4 bases had no gene match. The germline V gene has CDR1 SGHRS and CDR2 YFSETQ. CDR3 protein: CASSLDRGANSPLHF. The CDR3 DNA sequence: TGCGCCAGCAGCTTAGACAGGGGAGCTAATTCACCCCTCCACTTT.

In this sample, this clone turned up many times. This chain uses TRBV7-2 with TRBJ2-7; D is perhaps TRBD1 (6 bases). Germline V gene sequence: CDR1 SGHTA, CDR2 FQGNSA. The CDR3 length is 14 residues. Trimming stripped 5 bases from V and 0 bases from J, with 11 bases between. This CDR3 reads CASSRRQVSYEQYF. As DNA, the CDR3 is TGTGCCAGCAGCCGACGACAGGTCTCCTACGAGCAGTACTTC.

There are many counts of this clone. This chain joins TRBV10-3 and TRBJ2-1; possible D gene TRBD2, 6 bases. V was cut by 2 bases and J by 2 bases, with 10 bases left in between. CDR3 length equals 15 residues. Germline values: CDR1 ENHRY, CDR2 SYGVKD. CDR3 region: CAISEDGSAYNEQFF. CDR3 DNA sequence: TGTGCCATCAGTGAGGACGGGAGTGCCTACAATGAGCAGTTCTTC.

This clone occurred many times. The chain recombines TRBV30 with TRBJ1-2; D is perhaps TRBD1 (5 bases). The CDR3 extends over 13 amino acids. In germline, CDR1 is GTSNPN, CDR2 SVGIG (reference sequence). Trimming removed 3 bases from V and 7 bases from J, with 15 bases in between. CDR3 nucleotides: TGTGCCTGGAGAATAAGTGGGGGGACTGGCTACACCTTC. It specifies CAWRISGGTGYTF.

Of note for this clone: An end of the junction does not agree with germline; a read error may underlie this. This specimen includes other DNA sequences encoding the same CDR3. The rearrangement joins TRBV7-3 to TRBJ2-7, with TRBD2 matching over 7 bases. Germline-derived CDR1 and CDR2 are SGHTA and FQGTGA. This CDR3 is 15 amino acids long. CDR3 sequence (DNA): TGCGCCAGCAGCTCAAATAGCGGGTCCTTCTACGAGCAGTACTTC. This sequence encodes CASSSNSGSFYEQYF.

This clone is medium-sized. This chain joins TRBV5-4 and TRBJ1-4; 7 bases match TRBD1. CDR1 is SGHNT, CDR2 YYREEE, per germline (reference sequence). V was clipped by 3 bases and J by 6 bases; unmatched bases: 8. The CDR3 consists of 15 residues. As DNA, the CDR3 is TGTGCCAGCAGCTCCAACAGGGGCCTAGATGAAAAACTGTTTTTT. It yields the protein CASSSNRGLDEKLFF.

This clone was observed many times. The chain couples TRBV19 to TRBJ2-1; 8 positions agree with TRBD2. The V segment lost 3 bases and the J segment 0 bases; nucleotides outside the gene matches: 1. CDR1 and CDR2 from the germline V gene are LNHDA and SQIVND (reference sequence). The CDR3 length is 15 residues. In DNA form, the CDR3 reads TGTGCCAGTAGTATCGGGACTAGCTCCTACAATGAGCAGTTCTTC. Its protein product is CASSIGTSSYNEQFF.

This clone is termed medium-sized. The CDR3 DNA is TGTGCCAGTAGTACCCACCCGGGACTCAAGCTCGACACCATATATTTT. Amino acid sequence: CASSTHPGLKLDTIYF. The gene calls are TRBV19 and TRBJ1-3, with TRBD1 as a possible D gene (5 bases). From germline, CDR1 is LNHDA and CDR2 SQIVND (reference sequence). The CDR3 runs 16 residues. The ends were cut back, 4 bases at V and 8 bases at J, with 21 bases in the middle. The variable domain in full, with the rest retrieved from reference TRBV19 and TRBJ1-3, is DGGITQSPKYLFRKEGQNVTLSCEQNLNHDAMYWYRQDPGQGLRLIYYSQIVNDFQKGDIAEGYSVSREKKESFPLTVTSAQKNPTAFYLCASSTHPGLKLDTIYFGEGSWLTVV.

The table lists this clone with many counts. The genes are TRBV19 and TRBJ2-3, with TRBD1 matching over 7 bases. The CDR3 has 14 amino acids. The V gene's germline CDR1 is LNHDA and CDR2 SQIVND (reference sequence). V was pared by 4 bases and J by 7 bases, with 8 bases of the junction left unmatched. The CDR3 DNA is TGTGCCAGTAGTAACCCTAGGGGGCGTTATACGCAGTATTTT. It specifies CASSNPRGRYTQYF.